The source of this T cell receptor (beta chain) is a study of regulatory T cells in long-lasting Graves disease (dated by TCRdb to 2020 to 2022). Background on the whole study: Patients with newly diagnosed Graves' disease had been on antithyroid drugs for under 3 months. Persistent Graves' disease patients were compared with newly diagnosed Graves' disease patients by peripheral blood TCR sequencing and RNA sequencing. The study was conducted in China and was registered as a clinical trial. A total of some 33 samples were covered by TCR sequencing, comprising 13 persistent and around 20 newly diagnosed Graves' disease patients. Overall results and qualifications from the work: Lower TCR Shannon entropy and fewer highly expanded clones were observed in persistent Graves' disease patients than in newly diagnosed patients, which suggested clonal expansion. Peripheral blood alone was examined, since thyroid tissue, which constituted the primary lesion, could not be accessed. Persistent disease showed preferential use of TRBV28, TRBJ1-2 and TRBJ2-5, whereas newly diagnosed disease favored TRBV20-1 and TRBJ2-1. Sequencing and analysis were restricted to the TCR beta chain. More public clonotypes were shared among persistent patients (under 3,000) than among newly diagnosed patients (966). The authors noted that the small sample size was a limitation that may lower accuracy.

This specimen's time point label, interpreted: newly diagnosed GD, antithyroid drugs for less than 3 months. For both TCR sequencing and RNA sequencing, RNA was extracted from PBMCs using TRIzol. The diagnosis of Graves' disease followed American Thyroid Association guidelines. Recruitment of patients was carried out at an endocrinology department in Xi'an, China. Each patient gave roughly 8.4 milliliters of peripheral blood, collected in an EDTA anticoagulant tube. Ficoll Paque Plus density gradient separation was used to isolate PBMCs, and no additional T cell sorting was done. An Agilent 2100 Bioanalyzer and agarose gel were used to assess RNA quality, and a NanoDrop 2000 was used to measure RNA concentration. From the cysteine up to the phenylalanine, the CDR3 has a length of 12 residues. The CDR3 DNA has 36 bases and is translated from base 1. At the junction V is shortened by 5 bases and J by 8 bases, with 12 bases in between. Based on the germline V gene, the CDR1 and CDR2 sequences are SGHNT and YENEEA.

On this clonotype itself: Its antigen is still unknown. One base away there is no much larger clone; base qualities are not given.

The library was generated by multiplex PCR. The sequencing machine was an Illumina HiSeq 4000. CDR3 regions were amplified by Arm-PCR with iRepertoire HTBI primers to construct TCR beta libraries. Gel purification was performed on PCR products prior to sequencing. As for the original processing: Gene usage analysis of CDR3 amino acid clonotypes used the 60 to 75 TRBV and 11 to 15 TRBJ segments found across samples. COPE and FqMerger were used to merge the filtered high-quality paired reads into contigs. BLAST was used to align contigs to the IMGT TRBV, TRBD and TRBJ reference genes, and CDR3 was defined following IMGT. Any clonotype with a frequency above 0.1% was classified as a highly expanded clone. Shannon entropy was used to measure repertoire diversity, and the Gini coefficient was used to measure V-J evenness. A clonotype was considered public if more than one individual shared it. TCRdb reprocessing: public reads trimmed at Q25 with fastp, clones called with MiXCR, in-frame beta chains kept. For every CDR3 protein sequence, its rows merge into one entry that carries the most common genes and DNA. The V and J calls shown here were made by TCRdb, not taken from the authors' results. In this sample the table shows 400,000 to 500,000 distinct CDR3 sequences, about 16% of which occur a single time. 23% of the sample goes to the ten largest clones.

These data were also reused for a study on T cells in Graves' hyperthyroidism and ophthalmopathy. The second source states: Stable Graves' hyperthyroidism was defined as the absence of progression to ophthalmopathy over 18 months of follow-up. Hyperthyroidism patients were aged 18 to 65 years and newly diagnosed, with disease duration of less than 2 months. Patients with uncontrolled infections, other autoimmune diseases, pregnancy or lactation were excluded. Diagnoses relied on clinical symptoms, serum thyroxine and TRAb, thyroid ultrasound and orbital computed tomography. A first-round RT-PCR of the TCR CDR3 used the HTBI primer set with the Qiagen OneStep RT-PCR kit. Most expanded thyroid clonotypes (frequency above 0.001) were also found in blood, which suggests that blood repertoires may mirror thyroid immune responses. Ophthalmopathy was separated from stable hyperthyroidism by a 13 V-J signature model, with approximately 86% sensitivity and 81% to 82% specificity obtained in cross-validation and 80%/75% obtained in testing. During validation, the model predicted progression to ophthalmopathy a median of around 7 months ahead of onset, with roughly 65% sensitivity and about 75% specificity. TCR V-J signatures able to tell the groups apart were searched for in a discovery cohort of 95 or so patients, of whom around 43 had Graves' ophthalmopathy and more than 55 had stable Graves' hyperthyroidism. An independent validation cohort of 18 to 20 hyperthyroidism patients and 17 patients who later progressed to ophthalmopathy tested prospective prediction of ophthalmopathy. For training and testing, the 100 or so patients in the discovery cohort were randomly divided in a 7:3 ratio. In addition, the study compared T-cell repertoires in thyroid tissue and in blood from roughly 6 Graves' hyperthyroidism patients. After blood sampling, hyperthyroidism patients were treated with methimazole at a starting dose of 30 mg daily, and ophthalmopathy patients were treated with high-dose intravenous methylprednisolone. Libraries were constructed in a second round of multiplex PCR, after which size selection and purification were performed. Libraries were sequenced paired-end with 100 bp reads on an Illumina HiSeq2000. Raw data were processed with SOAPnuke, discarding reads with adapters, uncalled bases, mean Phred below 15, or no exact constant-primer or identifier match. High-quality paired reads were merged using COPE v1.2.5, and each unique nucleotide sequence was defined as a clonotype. MiTCR v1.1 was used to align clonotypes to the IMGT TRBV, TRBD and TRBJ reference segments. Analysis was restricted to V-J combinations with a frequency above 0.0001, which covered 98% to 99.2% of repertoires. A TCS score was defined as the ratio between F50 (clonal expansion) and ExV (chaos), using BLOSUM62-based TCRdist between CDR3 peptides within each V-J. Welch's t-statistics and random forest reduced 450 to 600 V-J features to 10 to 15, which were used in a naive Bayes classifier (R e1071). No statistical method was used to set the sample size in advance, and investigators knew the group allocation. The paper describes TCR Vbeta CDR3 sequencing of more than 120 peripheral blood samples, made up of roughly 40 ophthalmopathy patients, more than 70 hyperthyroidism patients and roughly 17 progressor patients.

In this chain, TRBV11-3 is recombined with TRBJ1-1; the best D guess is TRBD1, with 6 bases matching. Sequencing used peripheral blood mononuclear cells (PBMCs), obtained at new diagnosis, from a patient treated with antithyroid drugs. This clonotype was obtained from a woman in her late teens or twenties with Graves disease. Donor details come from another sample of the same person, matched by shared clones. The sequenced DNA is TGTGCCAGCAGCATACAGGGAGGCGAAGCTTTCTTT. Translated, it gives CASSIQGGEAFF.